Following are 8 T cell receptor beta chains from one sample sequenced in a study of response to subunit inactivated influenza vaccine. Each CDR3 protein is one row after TCRdb ran MiXCR on the RT-PCR reads. The sample shows around 520,000 distinct CDR3 sequences, around 25% of them seen only once. The sample here was CD4+ T cells sorted from PBMCs, taken around 5 days after vaccination. These TCRs come from a man over 45 who received an inactivated influenza vaccine.

CDR3: CASSSQGGPETQYF. Here the CDR3 DNA reads TGTGCCAGCAGCTCACAGGGGGGCCCTGAGACCCAGTACTTC. The chain carries TRBV11-2 and TRBJ2-5, with TRBD1 matching 8 bases. Trimming took 4 bases from V and 5 from J; bases not matched to a gene: 6. Germline values: CDR1 SGHAT, CDR2 FQNNGV. This CDR3 spans 14 amino acids.

The rearrangement links TRBV7-9 to TRBJ1-2, with D unclear. Germline CDR1 SEHNR, CDR2 FQNEAQ (reference sequence). The CDR3 contains 12 residues. Trimming shortened V by 5 bases and J by 2 bases, and 6 bases separated the two germline ends. CDR3 in DNA: TGTGCCAGCAGCATATCAAACTATGGCTACACCTTC. It codes for CASSISNYGYTF.

This clonotype was seen a few times. The CDR3 nucleotides read TGTGCCAGCACCGACATAACTAGCGGACAAGAGACCCAGTACTTC. It encodes CASTDITSGQETQYF. This chain uses TRBV6-2 or TRBV6-3 with TRBJ2-5; TRBD2 aligns across 8 bases. CDR3 size: 15 residues. The germline V gene has CDR1 MNHEY and CDR2 SVGEGT. J gave up 2 bases and V 7 bases, and 9 bases lay outside the gene matches.

This clonotype has at least ten counts. V is TRBV6-5 and J is TRBJ2-7; TRBD1 might be the D (6 bases). Trimming pared 6 bases from V and 3 bases from J, leaving 15 bases between. Germline V gives CDR1 MNHEY, CDR2 SVGAGI. CDR3 length equals 14 residues. Written as DNA, the CDR3 is TGTGCCAGCAGCCAGAGCGGCAGGGGCTACGAGCAGTACTTC. Protein sequence: CASSQSGRGYEQYF.

This clonotype has just a few counts. The rearrangement joins TRBV24-1 to TRBJ2-1, with 7 positions matching TRBD1. V trimming: 7 bases; J trimming: 8 bases; junction bases outside the gene matches: 10. The CDR3 has 14 amino acids. CDR1 is KGHDR, CDR2 SFDVKD, per germline. This CDR3 is CATRETGRMDEQFF. CDR3 in DNA: TGTGCCACCAGAGAGACAGGGCGGATGGATGAGCAGTTCTTC.

The chain uses TRBV11-3 and TRBJ2-2; the match to TRBD1 covers 7 bases. The CDR3 is 14 residues long. Germline CDR1 reads SGHNT; CDR2 reads YENEEA. V shed 5 bases, J shed 3 bases, and the junction held 3 bases outside the gene matches. CDR3 nucleotides: TGTGCCAGCAGCGCGACAGGGTACACCGGGGAGCTGTTTTTT. Its translation: CASSATGYTGELFF.

The chain's CDR3 is CASSHGTEGSYGYTF. CDR3 nucleotide sequence: TGCGCCAGCAGCCACGGGACAGAGGGGAGCTATGGCTACACCTTC. The V gene is TRBV4-1, the J gene TRBJ1-2; 7 bases agree with TRBD1. Trimming cost V 3 bases and J 4 bases; bases outside gene matches: 8. Germline CDR1 and CDR2: MGHRA and YSYEKL. The CDR3 length is 15 residues.

This chain uses TRBV28 with TRBJ2-7, with D perhaps matching TRBD1 (6 bases). This CDR3 spans 13 amino acids. V was trimmed by 9 bases and J by 2 bases, leaving 14 bases between them. The germline V gene has CDR1 MDHEN and CDR2 SYDVKM. The CDR3 DNA reads TGTGCCAGTAACCGGGACACAACCTACGAGCAGTACTTC. Translated: CASNRDTTYEQYF.